These T cell receptor beta chains were read from a single sample in a study of identical twins. TCRdb itself ran the 5' RACE reads through MiXCR, one entry per CDR3 protein. The sample comprises about 720,000 distinct CDR3 sequences, about 20% of which are singletons, and about 12% rests with the top ten. These same data were also listed under a study on T cells expressing NK-cell markers.

The sequencing sample was made of PBMCs. The origin of the receptors is a woman in her late teens or twenties in good health. The CDR3 runs from the conserved cysteine through the conserved F or W. A D gene is named only where the DNA matches it firmly. Clone size is stated in some rows and not others, as once, few, many or a class when expanded.

v_call	clone_size	j_call	d_call	cdr3_aa	cdr3_nt
TRBV6-1	NA	TRBJ1-2	NA	CASSEGLNYGYTF	TGTGCCAGCAGTGAAGGGCTTAACTATGGCTACACCTTC
TRBV7-9	NA	TRBJ2-6	NA	CASRTQGTGANVLTF	TGTGCCAGCAGGACTCAGGGAACCGGGGCCAACGTCCTGACTTTC
TRBV7-9	few	TRBJ2-4	NA	CASSPPTAKNIQYF	TGTGCCAGCAGCCCCCCCACCGCCAAAAACATTCAGTACTTC
TRBV7-2	many	TRBJ2-5	NA	CASSLISSRETQYF	TGTGCCAGCAGCTTAATTTCTAGCAGAGAGACCCAGTACTTC
TRBV20-1	few	TRBJ2-5	TRBD2	CSASGSGGQETQYF	TGCAGTGCTAGTGGTAGCGGGGGCCAAGAGACCCAGTACTTC
TRBV5-6	few	TRBJ2-2	NA	CASSLRWAGELFF	TGTGCCAGCAGCTTGAGATGGGCCGGGGAGCTGTTTTTT
TRBV6-1	few	TRBJ2-7	NA	CASKRSEVDVLQYF	TGTGCCAGCAAACGGAGCGAAGTTGATGTATTGCAGTACTTC
TRBV5-1	NA	TRBJ2-1	NA	CASSLAPAADEQFF	TGCGCCAGCAGCTTGGCCCCCGCGGCGGATGAGCAGTTCTTC
TRBV7-6	NA	TRBJ2-3	TRBD2	CASSKHTGGSDTQYF	TGTGCCAGCAGCAAACATACGGGGGGATCAGATACGCAGTATTTT
TRBV5-1	few	TRBJ2-5	NA	CASSLTPVGETQYF	TGCGCCAGCAGCTTGACACCCGTGGGGGAGACCCAGTACTTC
TRBV20-1	NA	TRBJ2-1	NA	CSARSQQISYNEQFF	TGCAGTGCTAGGTCTCAACAGATTTCTTACAATGAGCAGTTCTTC
TRBV20-1	few	TRBJ2-1	TRBD2	CSARGRSGAPVRNEQFF	TGCAGTGCTAGAGGACGGAGCGGGGCCCCCGTAAGGAATGAGCAGTTCTTC
TRBV20-1	NA	TRBJ2-7	TRBD2	CSAREGVGRGAYEQYF	TGCAGTGCTAGAGAGGGGGTAGGGAGGGGCGCGTACGAGCAGTACTTC
TRBV5-1	NA	TRBJ1-1	NA	CASSLGQKATEAFF	TGCGCCAGCAGCTTGGGGCAGAAAGCTACTGAAGCTTTCTTT
TRBV12-3/TRBV12-4	NA	TRBJ2-2	NA	CASSSSVISGELFF	TGTGCCAGCAGTTCGAGCGTAATATCCGGGGAGCTGTTTTTT
TRBV3-1	NA	TRBJ2-1	TRBD2	CASSPPFGGWRESYNEQFF	TGTGCCAGCAGTCCACCGTTTGGGGGTTGGCGGGAGTCCTACAATGAGCAGTTCTTC
TRBV15	few	TRBJ2-1	TRBD1	CATSSPTGAVNNEQFF	TGTGCCACCAGCAGCCCAACAGGGGCGGTTAACAATGAGCAGTTCTTC
TRBV4-3	NA	TRBJ2-3	TRBD2	CASSQVLAAKDTQYF	TGCGCCAGCAGCCAAGTACTAGCGGCCAAAGATACGCAGTATTTT
TRBV7-3	NA	TRBJ2-1	TRBD2	CASSLGSGGADEQFF	TGTGCCAGCAGCTTAGGGAGCGGGGGGGCCGATGAGCAGTTCTTC
TRBV12-3/TRBV12-4	NA	TRBJ1-1	TRBD1	CASKKGQALVNTEAFF	TGTGCCAGCAAAAAAGGACAGGCCCTGGTGAACACTGAAGCTTTCTTT
TRBV20-1	few	TRBJ2-5	NA	CSARLGSGVQYF	TGCAGTGCTAGGCTGGGGTCGGGGGTCCAGTACTTC
TRBV5-5	few	TRBJ1-4	NA	CASSLDRRNEKLFF	TGTGCCAGCAGCCTCGACAGGCGTAATGAAAAACTGTTTTTT
TRBV25-1	once	TRBJ2-7	TRBD1	CASSVTGGRDEQYF	TGTGCCAGCAGTGTTACAGGGGGCAGGGACGAGCAGTACTTC
TRBV12-3/TRBV12-4	NA	TRBJ2-3	NA	CASSFLGGQADTQYF	TGTGCCAGCAGTTTTCTCGGGGGCCAGGCAGATACGCAGTATTTT
TRBV10-3	NA	TRBJ2-3	TRBD2	CAISPTSGGIGAADTQYF	TGTGCCATCAGCCCGACTAGCGGGGGAATAGGGGCCGCAGATACGCAGTATTTT
TRBV5-1	many	TRBJ2-1	TRBD2	CASSPGTSGRNEQFF	TGCGCCAGCAGCCCAGGGACTAGCGGGAGAAATGAGCAGTTCTTC
TRBV4-1	NA	TRBJ2-7	NA	CASSRRVGGATREQYF	TGCGCCAGCAGCCGTCGCGTTGGAGGTGCTACGAGAGAGCAGTACTTC
TRBV7-9	NA	TRBJ2-5	TRBD2	CASSHQRGGDETQYF	TGTGCCAGCAGCCACCAACGGGGGGGGGACGAGACCCAGTACTTC
TRBV7-9	NA	TRBJ2-7	NA	CASSRGTSSSYEQYF	TGTGCCAGCAGCAGGGGTACATCCTCTTCCTACGAGCAGTACTTC
TRBV29-1	NA	TRBJ2-5	TRBD1	CSVTPGQGQETQYF	TGCAGCGTGACCCCGGGACAGGGACAAGAGACCCAGTACTTC
TRBV5-1	NA	TRBJ1-4	TRBD1	CASSLDGTGYEKLFF	TGCGCCAGCAGCTTGGACGGGACAGGGTATGAAAAACTGTTTTTT
TRBV19	NA	TRBJ2-3	TRBD1	CASSGQGAADTQYF	TGTGCCAGTAGTGGGCAGGGGGCCGCAGATACGCAGTATTTT
TRBV6-2/TRBV6-3	NA	TRBJ2-5	NA	CASSYVAQETQYF	TGTGCCAGCAGTTACGTGGCCCAAGAGACCCAGTACTTC
TRBV20-1	NA	TRBJ2-1	TRBD2	CSAKAREGLNEQFF	TGCAGTGCTAAGGCGCGGGAGGGATTAAATGAGCAGTTCTTC
TRBV6-5	few	TRBJ2-1	NA	CASSYLGISYNEQFF	TGTGCCAGCAGTTACTTGGGGATCTCCTACAATGAGCAGTTCTTC
TRBV15	many	TRBJ2-1	NA	CATSPVGPLVNEQFF	TGTGCCACCAGCCCGGTGGGCCCCCTAGTCAATGAGCAGTTCTTC
TRBV6-1	few	TRBJ2-3	NA	CASRSRAPVTDTQYF	TGTGCCAGCAGATCACGCGCACCAGTGACAGATACGCAGTATTTT
TRBV20-1	NA	TRBJ1-1	TRBD1	CSASVDRDTEAFF	TGCAGTGCTAGCGTGGACAGGGACACTGAAGCTTTCTTT
TRBV6-5	NA	TRBJ2-7	TRBD1	CASSLTGTGAAYEQYF	TGTGCCAGCAGTTTAACAGGGACAGGCGCAGCCTACGAGCAGTACTTC
TRBV20-1	NA	TRBJ2-5	TRBD2	CSAQAGFQETQYF	TGCAGTGCGCAAGCGGGGTTCCAAGAGACCCAGTACTTC
TRBV7-2	few	TRBJ2-1	TRBD2	CASSRGTNIQVF	TGTGCCAGCAGCCGCGGGACTAACATTCAGGTCTTC
TRBV29-1	once	TRBJ2-5	TRBD2	CSVRLTSGMETQYF	TGCAGCGTGCGATTGACTAGCGGGATGGAGACCCAGTACTTC
TRBV4-3	NA	TRBJ2-1	NA	CASSQEGLGSEQFF	TGCGCCAGCAGCCAAGAGGGGCTAGGTTCTGAGCAGTTCTTC
TRBV29-1	many	TRBJ2-1	NA	CSVEDVVAAYNEQFF	TGCAGCGTTGAAGATGTGGTAGCGGCCTACAATGAGCAGTTCTTC
TRBV20-1	few	TRBJ2-2	NA	CSASSRTGELFF	TGCAGTGCTAGCTCGCGAACCGGGGAGCTGTTTTTT
TRBV30	NA	TRBJ2-7	NA	CAWSSPREVGDEQYF	TGTGCCTGGAGCTCCCCCAGGGAGGTGGGGGACGAGCAGTACTTC
TRBV20-1	NA	TRBJ2-1	NA	CSASRARTNYNEQFF	TGCAGTGCTAGTAGGGCGCGCACAAACTACAATGAGCAGTTCTTC
TRBV7-2	NA	TRBJ2-7	TRBD1	CASSFYRDRRYYEQYF	TGTGCCAGCAGCTTTTACCGGGACAGGCGATACTACGAGCAGTACTTC
TRBV29-1	NA	TRBJ2-3	TRBD1	CSVEDRQGVNTQYF	TGCAGCGTTGAAGATCGACAGGGGGTAAATACGCAGTATTTT
TRBV12-3/TRBV12-4	few	TRBJ1-1	NA	CASRTDIAGEAFF	TGTGCCAGCAGGACCGACATTGCGGGTGAAGCTTTCTTT
TRBV12-3/TRBV12-4	few	TRBJ1-4	NA	CASTRGGHHEKLFF	TGTGCCAGCACGCGGGGGGGACATCATGAAAAACTGTTTTTT
TRBV12-3/TRBV12-4	few	TRBJ2-5	NA	CASKRGPETQYF	TGTGCCAGCAAGAGAGGGCCCGAGACCCAGTACTTC
TRBV10-3	few	TRBJ2-3	TRBD2	CAMKAGGNTDTQYF	TGTGCCATGAAAGCGGGGGGAAACACAGATACGCAGTATTTT
TRBV7-2	NA	TRBJ2-2	TRBD2	CASSWLAGGTGELFF	TGTGCCAGCAGCTGGCTAGCGGGGGGCACCGGGGAGCTGTTTTTT
TRBV18	NA	TRBJ2-7	NA	CASSPGTPAYEQYF	TGTGCCAGCTCACCAGGGACCCCTGCCTACGAGCAGTACTTC